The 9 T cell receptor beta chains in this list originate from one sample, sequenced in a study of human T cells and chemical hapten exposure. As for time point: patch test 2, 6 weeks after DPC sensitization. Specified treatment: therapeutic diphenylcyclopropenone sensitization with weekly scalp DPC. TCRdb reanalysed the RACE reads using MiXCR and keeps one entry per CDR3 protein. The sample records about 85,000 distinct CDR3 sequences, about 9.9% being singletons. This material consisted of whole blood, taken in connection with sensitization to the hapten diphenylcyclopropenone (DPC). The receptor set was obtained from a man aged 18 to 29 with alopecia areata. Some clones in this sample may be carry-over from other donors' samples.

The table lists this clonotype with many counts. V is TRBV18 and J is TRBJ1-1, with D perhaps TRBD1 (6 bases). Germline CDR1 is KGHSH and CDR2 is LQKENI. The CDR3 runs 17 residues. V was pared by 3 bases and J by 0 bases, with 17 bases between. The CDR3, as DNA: TGTGCCAGCTCACCGCCGGGGGCGAGAACTTTGAACACTGAAGCTTTCTTT. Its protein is CASSPPGARTLNTEAFF.

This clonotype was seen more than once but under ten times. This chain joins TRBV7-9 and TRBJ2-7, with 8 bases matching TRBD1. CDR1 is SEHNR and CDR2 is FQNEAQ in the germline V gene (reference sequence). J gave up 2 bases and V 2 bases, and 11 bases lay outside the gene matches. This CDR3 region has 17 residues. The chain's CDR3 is CASSLSSTRDRPYEQYV. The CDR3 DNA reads TGTGCCAGCAGCTTATCGTCCACCCGGGACAGGCCCTACGAGCAGTACGTC.

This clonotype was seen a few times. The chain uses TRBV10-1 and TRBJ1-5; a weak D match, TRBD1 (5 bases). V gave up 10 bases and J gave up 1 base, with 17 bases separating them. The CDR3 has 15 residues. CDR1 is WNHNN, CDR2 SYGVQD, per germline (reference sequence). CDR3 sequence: CATPGLGVSNQPQHF. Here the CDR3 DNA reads TGCGCCACCCCAGGGCTTGGGGTAAGCAATCAGCCCCAGCATTTT.

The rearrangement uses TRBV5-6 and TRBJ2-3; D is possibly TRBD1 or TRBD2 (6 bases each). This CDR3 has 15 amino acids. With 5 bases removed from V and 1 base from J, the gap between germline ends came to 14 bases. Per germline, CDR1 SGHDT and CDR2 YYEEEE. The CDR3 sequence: CASSLSGGGTDTQYF. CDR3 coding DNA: TGTGCCAGCAGTCTGTCCGGGGGCGGCACAGATACGCAGTATTTT.

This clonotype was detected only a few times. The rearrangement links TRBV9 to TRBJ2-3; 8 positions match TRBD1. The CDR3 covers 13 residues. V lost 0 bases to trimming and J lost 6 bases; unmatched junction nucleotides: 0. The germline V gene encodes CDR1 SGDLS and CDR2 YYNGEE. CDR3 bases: TGTGCCAGCAGCGTAGGACAGGGGGATACGCAGTATTTT. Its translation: CASSVGQGDTQYF.

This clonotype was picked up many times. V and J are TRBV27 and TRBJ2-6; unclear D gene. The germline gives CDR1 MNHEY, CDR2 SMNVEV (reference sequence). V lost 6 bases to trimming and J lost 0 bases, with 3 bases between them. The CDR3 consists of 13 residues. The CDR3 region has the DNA TGTGCCAGCAGGGACTCTGGGGCCAACGTCCTGACTTTC. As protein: CASRDSGANVLTF.

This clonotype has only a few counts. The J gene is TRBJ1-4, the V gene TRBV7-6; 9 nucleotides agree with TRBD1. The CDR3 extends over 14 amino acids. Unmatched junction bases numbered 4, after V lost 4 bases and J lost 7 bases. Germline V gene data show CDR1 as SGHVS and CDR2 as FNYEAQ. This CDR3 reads CASSWGQGGEKLFF. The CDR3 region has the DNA TGTGCCAGCAGCTGGGGACAGGGTGGTGAAAAACTGTTTTTT.

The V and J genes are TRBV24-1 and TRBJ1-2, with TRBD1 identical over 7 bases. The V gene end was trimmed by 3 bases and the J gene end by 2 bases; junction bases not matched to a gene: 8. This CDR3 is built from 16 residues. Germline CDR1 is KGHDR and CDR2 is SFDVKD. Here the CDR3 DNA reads TGTGCCACCAGTGATGCGGAGAGGGGGCCAAACTATGGCTACACCTTC. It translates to CATSDAERGPNYGYTF.

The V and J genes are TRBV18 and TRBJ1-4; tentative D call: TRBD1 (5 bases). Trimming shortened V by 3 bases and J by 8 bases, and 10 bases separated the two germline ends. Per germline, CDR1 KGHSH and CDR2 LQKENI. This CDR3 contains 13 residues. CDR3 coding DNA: TGTGCCAGCTCACCGCAGGGCTGGGAAAAACTGTTTTTT. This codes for CASSPQGWEKLFF.